The rows below give T cell receptor beta chains drawn from one sample of a study of T cell responses to AZD1222 COVID-19 vaccine. TCRdb keeps only in-frame clones here, not all; method: immunoSEQ multiplex PCR. The sample includes around 70,000 clones, roughly 86% of them seen just once. Sequenced material: peripheral blood, taken on day 0 of AZD1222 vaccination. The receptor source for this set is an adult in good health. Both conserved end residues are part of each CDR3. The D gene is left open where the match is weak. Clone size is given for some rows only: seen once, a few or many times, or a class if the clone is expanded.

V	size	D	J	CDR3	DNA
TRBV11-2	.	.	TRBJ2-3	CASTSTDTQYF	TGTGCCAGCACTAGCACAGATACGCAGTATTTT
TRBV7-9	.	.	TRBJ2-3	CASSLVLTNTQYF	TGTGCCAGCAGCTTAGTCCTCACGAATACGCAGTATTTT
TRBV28	.	.	TRBJ1-4	CASTPGRATNEKLFF	TGTGCCAGCACCCCCGGGCGGGCGACTAATGAAAAACTGTTTTTT
TRBV5-1	.	TRBD1	TRBJ1-2	CASSFGQGLTYGYTF	TGCGCCAGCAGCTTTGGACAGGGATTAACCTATGGCTACACCTTC
TRBV14	.	.	TRBJ2-1	CASSGRRNYNEQFF	TGTGCCAGCAGCGGTCGGCGAAATTACAATGAGCAGTTCTTC
TRBV4-1	.	TRBD2	TRBJ2-1	CASSRFSGRAGNEQFF	TGCGCCAGCAGCCGCTTTAGCGGGAGGGCCGGCAATGAGCAGTTCTTC
TRBV7-9	few	TRBD1	TRBJ1-2	CASSTTGAAYGYTF	TGTGCCAGCAGCACGACAGGGGCCGCTTATGGCTACACCTTC
TRBV28	few	.	TRBJ1-6	CASTPWGGSNSPLHF	TGTGCCAGCACTCCGTGGGGGGGAAGTAATTCACCCCTCCACTTT
TRBV18	few	.	TRBJ1-3	CASSPDSGTRRNTIYF	TGTGCCAGCTCACCAGATTCCGGGACACGTCGAAACACCATATATTTT
TRBV11-2	.	TRBD2	TRBJ2-1	CASSLVVTSGNEQFF	TGTGCCAGCAGCTTAGTCGTGACTAGCGGGAATGAGCAGTTCTTC
TRBV6-5	.	TRBD1	TRBJ1-1	CASRDRDYTEAFF	TGTGCCAGCAGGGACAGGGATTACACTGAAGCTTTCTTT
TRBV7-9	.	TRBD2	TRBJ2-1	CASSPSTSGSNEQFF	TGTGCCAGCAGCCCCTCGACTAGCGGGAGCAATGAGCAGTTCTTC